This T cell receptor (beta chain) emerged from a study of sequential checkpoint blockade in melanoma. Turning to the study itself: Randomization was 1:1 between first-line nivolumab→ipilimumab and ipilimumab→nivolumab. Maintenance nivolumab came after either treatment sequence.

Treatment here: randomized to nivolumab then ipilimumab (arm A) or the reverse (arm B). DNA-damaging chemotherapy had not been given to any patient beforehand. Live CD3+CD8+ CD19− CD56− cells were sorted from PBMCs. The table came from immunoSEQ multiplex PCR; TCRdb's copy has only in-frame clones and leaves some out. The sample has fewer than 20,000 clones, 55% to 75% seen once. Per germline, CDR1 SEHNR and CDR2 FQNEAQ (reference sequence). The V gene end was trimmed by 5 bases and the J gene end by 1 base; junction bases not matched to a gene: 7. The CDR3 has 15 residues. The input for sequencing was CD8+ T cells sorted from blood (inferred from file names), taken from a patient given nivolumab and ipilimumab in sequence. This TCR came from a human donor with melanoma. The chain joins TRBV7-9 to TRBJ2-7; 8 nucleotides match TRBD1. CDR3 bases: TGTGCCAGCAGCACCGTTCGGGACAGGTCCTACGAGCAGTACTTC. Translated: CASSTVRDRSYEQYF. The full variable domain, its missing parts supplied by reference TRBV7-9 and TRBJ2-7, is DTGVSQNPRHKITKRGQNVTFRCDPISEHNRLYWYRQTLGQGPEFLTYFQNEAQLEKSRLLSDRFSAERPKGSFSTLEIQRTEQGDSAMYLCASSTVRDRSYEQYFGPGTRLTVT.